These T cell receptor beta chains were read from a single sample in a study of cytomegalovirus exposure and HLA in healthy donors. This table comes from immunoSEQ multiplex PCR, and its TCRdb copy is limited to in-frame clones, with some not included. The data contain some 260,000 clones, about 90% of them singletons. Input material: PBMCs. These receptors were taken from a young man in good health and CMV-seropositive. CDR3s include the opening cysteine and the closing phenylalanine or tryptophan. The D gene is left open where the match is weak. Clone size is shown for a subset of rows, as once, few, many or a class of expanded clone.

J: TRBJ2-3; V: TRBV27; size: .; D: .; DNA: TGTGCCAGCAGTTCGGGCTACCACACAGATACGCAGTATTTT; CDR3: CASSSGYHTDTQYF
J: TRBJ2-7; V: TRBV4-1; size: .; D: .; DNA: TGCGCCAGCAGCCAACCGGGTGCCGAGCAGTACTTC; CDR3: CASSQPGAEQYF
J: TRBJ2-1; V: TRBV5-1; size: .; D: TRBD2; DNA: TGCGCCAGCAGCTTCAGTAGCGGGAGTCCCAATGAGCAGTTCTTC; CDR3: CASSFSSGSPNEQFF
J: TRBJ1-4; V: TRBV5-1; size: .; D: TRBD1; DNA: TGCGCCAGCAGCTGGCGAGGGACAGGGGAAAAACTGTTTTTT; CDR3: CASSWRGTGEKLFF
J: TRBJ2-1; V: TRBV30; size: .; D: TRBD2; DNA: TGTGCCTGGAGGCTAGCGGGAGTGGTCAATGAGCAGTTCTTC; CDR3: CAWRLAGVVNEQFF
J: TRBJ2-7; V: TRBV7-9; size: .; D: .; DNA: TGTGCCGGAGGCACTACACCCTACGAGCAGTACTTC; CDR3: CAGGTTPYEQYF
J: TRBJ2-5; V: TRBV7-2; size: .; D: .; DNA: TGTGCCAGCAGCCGAAGGGTTCAAGAGACCCAGTACTTC; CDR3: CASSRRVQETQYF
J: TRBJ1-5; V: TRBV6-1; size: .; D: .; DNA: TGTGCCAGCAGGACGGGACGGAGTTTTAATCAGCCCCAGCATTTT; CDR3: CASRTGRSFNQPQHF
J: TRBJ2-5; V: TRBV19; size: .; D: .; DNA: TGTGCCAGTAGTATAGAAGGGAGAGGGACTGGAAGTAAAGAGACCCAGTACTTC; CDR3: CASSIEGRGTGSKETQYF
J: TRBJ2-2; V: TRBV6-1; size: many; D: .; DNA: TGTGCCAGCAGCCATAGGGATCCCGGGGAGCTGTTTTTT; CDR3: CASSHRDPGELFF
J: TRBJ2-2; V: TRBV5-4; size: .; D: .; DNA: TGTGCCAGCAGCTTGTGGATCGGGAACGGGGAGCTGTTTTTT; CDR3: CASSLWIGNGELFF
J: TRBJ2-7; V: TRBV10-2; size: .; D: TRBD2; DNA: TGCGCCAGCAGTAAAATAGCGGGGTCCTACGAGCAGTACTTC; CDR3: CASSKIAGSYEQYF
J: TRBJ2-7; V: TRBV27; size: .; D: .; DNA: TGTGCCAGCAGCCTTAAAATCTCCTACGAGCAGTACTTC; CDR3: CASSLKISYEQYF
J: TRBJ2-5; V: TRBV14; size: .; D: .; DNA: TGTGCCAGCAGCCAAGATTGGCTAGTCCAGACCCAGTACTTC; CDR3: CASSQDWLVQTQYF
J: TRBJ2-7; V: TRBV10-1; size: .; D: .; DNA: TGCGCCAGCAGTCCCCTGCGGGACCGGATGGGGGAGCAGTACTTC; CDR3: CASSPLRDRMGEQYF
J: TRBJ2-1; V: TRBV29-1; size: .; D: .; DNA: TGCAGCGTTGGACCAGTGGGCAATGAGCAGTTCTTC; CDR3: CSVGPVGNEQFF
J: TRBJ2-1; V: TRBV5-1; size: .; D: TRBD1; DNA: TGCGCCAGCAGCTTAGAATCAGGGACAGGACGTTGGTTCTTC; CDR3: CASSLESGTGRWFF
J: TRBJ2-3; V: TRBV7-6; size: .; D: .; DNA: TGTGCCAGCAGCCAGGGCCGGGGCACAGATACGCAGTATTTT; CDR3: CASSQGRGTDTQYF
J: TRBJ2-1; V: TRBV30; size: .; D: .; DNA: TGTGCCTGGAGTAGGGGGAGTGGCAATGAGCAGTTCTTC; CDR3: CAWSRGSGNEQFF
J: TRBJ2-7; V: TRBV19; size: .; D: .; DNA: TGTGCCAGTAGTATAATGGGACGGCCCTACGAGCAGTACTTC; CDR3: CASSIMGRPYEQYF
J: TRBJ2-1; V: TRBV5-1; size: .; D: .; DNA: TGCGCCAGCAGCCAGAAGGTACAGAACAATGAGCAGTTCTTC; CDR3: CASSQKVQNNEQFF
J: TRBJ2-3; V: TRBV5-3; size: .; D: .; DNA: TGTGCCAGAAGCCTTGTTTTGCGGATTTACACAGATACGCAGTATTTT; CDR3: CARSLVLRIYTDTQYF
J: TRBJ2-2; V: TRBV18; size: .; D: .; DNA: TGTGCCAGCTCACCCCACGCGGCGGCCGGGGAGCTGTTTTTT; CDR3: CASSPHAAAGELFF
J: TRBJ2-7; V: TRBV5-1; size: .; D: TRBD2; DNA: TGCGCCAGCAGCCCCGGGGGGAGCCTTTACGAGCAGTACTTC; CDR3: CASSPGGSLYEQYF
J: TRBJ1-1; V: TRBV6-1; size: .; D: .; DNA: TGTGCCAGCAGTGACTGGGGGAGGACCGCGGGCACTGAAGCTTTCTTT; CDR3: CASSDWGRTAGTEAFF
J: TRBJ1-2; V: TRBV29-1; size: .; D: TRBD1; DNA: TGCAGCGTGACCGGGACAGGGCTCTATGGCTACACCTTC; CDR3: CSVTGTGLYGYTF
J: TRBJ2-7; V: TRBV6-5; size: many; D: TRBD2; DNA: TGTGCCAGCAGGGCGACTAGCGGTGCGTCCTACGAGCAGTACTTC; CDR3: CASRATSGASYEQYF
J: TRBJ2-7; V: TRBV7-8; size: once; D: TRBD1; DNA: TGTGCCAGCAGCGAAAGACAGGGGTACTCCTACGAGCAGTACTTC; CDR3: CASSERQGYSYEQYF
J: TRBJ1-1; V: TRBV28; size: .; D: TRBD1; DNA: TGTGCCAGCAGTTTCAGGGGGCCTATGAACACTGAAGCTTTCTTT; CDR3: CASSFRGPMNTEAFF
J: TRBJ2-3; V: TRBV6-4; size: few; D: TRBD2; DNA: TGTGCCAGCAGTGTCCTAGCGGGAAGCACAGATACGCAGTATTTT; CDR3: CASSVLAGSTDTQYF
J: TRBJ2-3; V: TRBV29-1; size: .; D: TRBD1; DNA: TGCAGCGTCTGGACAGGGGCCACAGATACGCAGTATTTT; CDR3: CSVWTGATDTQYF
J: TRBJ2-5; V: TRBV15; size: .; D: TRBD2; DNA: TGTGCCACCAGCAGAGACCGGGAGGGCCGAGAGACCCAGTACTTC; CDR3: CATSRDREGRETQYF
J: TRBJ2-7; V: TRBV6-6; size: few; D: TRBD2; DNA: TGTGCCAGCAGTCGCTCCGGGACTAGCGTTCCCTACGAGCAGTACTTC; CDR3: CASSRSGTSVPYEQYF
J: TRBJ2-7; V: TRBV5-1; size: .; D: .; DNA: TGCGCCAGCTACCCAGGGGGAGGAGCGGGAGACTACGAGCAGTACTTC; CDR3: CASYPGGGAGDYEQYF
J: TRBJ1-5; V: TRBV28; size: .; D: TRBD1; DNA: TGTGCCAGCAGTTATGGGACAGTAAGGAGCAATCAGCCCCAGCATTTT; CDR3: CASSYGTVRSNQPQHF
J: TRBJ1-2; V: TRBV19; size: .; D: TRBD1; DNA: TGTGCCAGTCACCGGGGACAGGGTACCGGCTACACCTTC; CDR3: CASHRGQGTGYTF
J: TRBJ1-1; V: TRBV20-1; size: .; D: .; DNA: TGCAGTGCCGGGGACCCCGGAGAGGCTTTCTTT; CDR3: CSAGDPGEAFF
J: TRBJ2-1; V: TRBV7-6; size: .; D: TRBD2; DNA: TGTGCCAGCAGCTTACTAGCGGGTGACAATGAGCAGTTCTTC; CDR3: CASSLLAGDNEQFF
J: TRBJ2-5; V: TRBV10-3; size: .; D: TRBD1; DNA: TGTGCCATCAGGGGGACAGATCAAGAGACCCAGTACTTC; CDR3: CAIRGTDQETQYF
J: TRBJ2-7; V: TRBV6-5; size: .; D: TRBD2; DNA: TGTGCCAGCAGTTACTCAGGGACTAGCGGGGTGAAGTACTTC; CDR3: CASSYSGTSGVKYF
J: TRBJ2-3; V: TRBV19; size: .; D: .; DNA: TGTGCCAGTAGTATTAGGGCGGGGCGCACAGATACGCAGTATTTT; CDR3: CASSIRAGRTDTQYF
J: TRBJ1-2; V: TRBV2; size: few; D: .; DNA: TGTGCCAGCAGTGAGGGCCGATATGGCTACACCTTC; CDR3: CASSEGRYGYTF
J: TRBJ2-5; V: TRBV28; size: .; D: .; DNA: TGTGCCAGCAGTTTGCGGGACTACCAAGAGACCCAGTACTTC; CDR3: CASSLRDYQETQYF
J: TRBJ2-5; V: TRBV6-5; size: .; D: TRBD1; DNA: TGTGCCAGCAGCCCTGGCAGGGGGAGCGAGACCCAGTACTTC; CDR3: CASSPGRGSETQYF